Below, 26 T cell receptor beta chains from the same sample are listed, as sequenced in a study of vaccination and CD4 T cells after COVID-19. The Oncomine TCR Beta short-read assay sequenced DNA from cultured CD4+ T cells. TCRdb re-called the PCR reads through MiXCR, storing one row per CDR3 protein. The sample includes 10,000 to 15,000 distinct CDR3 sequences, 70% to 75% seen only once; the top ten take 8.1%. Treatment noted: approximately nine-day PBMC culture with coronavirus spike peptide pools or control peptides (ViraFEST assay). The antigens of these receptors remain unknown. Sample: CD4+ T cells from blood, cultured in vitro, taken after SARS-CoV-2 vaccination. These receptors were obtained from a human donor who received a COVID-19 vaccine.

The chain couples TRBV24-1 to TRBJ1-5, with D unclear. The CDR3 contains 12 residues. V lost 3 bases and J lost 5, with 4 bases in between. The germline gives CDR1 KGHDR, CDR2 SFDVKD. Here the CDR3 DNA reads TGTGCCACCAGTGATCCCGATCAGCCCCAGCATTTT. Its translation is CATSDPDQPQHF.

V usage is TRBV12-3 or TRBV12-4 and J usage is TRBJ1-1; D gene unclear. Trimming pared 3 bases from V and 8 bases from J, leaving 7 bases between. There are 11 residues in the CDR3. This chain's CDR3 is CASSFNGEAFF. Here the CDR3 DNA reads TGTGCCAGCAGTTTTAACGGAGAAGCTTTCTTT.

CDR3 sequence reads: CATSGPGQGSYGYTF. The CDR3 coding sequence is TGTGCCACCAGTGGGCCGGGACAGGGGAGCTATGGCTACACCTTC. The chain employs TRBV24-1 and TRBJ1-2, with 10 bases that match TRBD1. With V trimmed by 5 bases and J by 4 bases, 6 bases remained unmatched. The CDR3 consists of 15 residues. Germline values: CDR1 KGHDR, CDR2 SFDVKD.

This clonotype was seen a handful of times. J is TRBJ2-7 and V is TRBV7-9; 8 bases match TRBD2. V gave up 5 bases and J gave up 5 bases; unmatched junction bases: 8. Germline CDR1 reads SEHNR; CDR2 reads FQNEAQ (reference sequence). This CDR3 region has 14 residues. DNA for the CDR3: TGTGCCAGCAGCCGAACGGGGGGGGACCACGAGCAGTACTTC. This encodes CASSRTGGDHEQYF.

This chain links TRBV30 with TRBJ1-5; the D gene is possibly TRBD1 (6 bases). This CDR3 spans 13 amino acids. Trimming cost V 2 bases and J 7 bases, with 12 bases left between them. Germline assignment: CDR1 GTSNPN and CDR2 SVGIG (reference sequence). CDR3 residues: CAWSYRVNQPQHF. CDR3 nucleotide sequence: TGTGCCTGGAGTTACAGGGTAAACCAGCCCCAGCATTTT.

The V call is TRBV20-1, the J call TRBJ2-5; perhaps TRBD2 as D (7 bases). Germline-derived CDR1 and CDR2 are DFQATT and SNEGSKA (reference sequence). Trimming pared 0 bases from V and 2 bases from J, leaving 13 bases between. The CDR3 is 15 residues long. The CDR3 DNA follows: TGCAGTGCTAGAGATAGAGGGGGGGAGCAAGAGACCCAGTACTTC. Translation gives CSARDRGGEQETQYF.

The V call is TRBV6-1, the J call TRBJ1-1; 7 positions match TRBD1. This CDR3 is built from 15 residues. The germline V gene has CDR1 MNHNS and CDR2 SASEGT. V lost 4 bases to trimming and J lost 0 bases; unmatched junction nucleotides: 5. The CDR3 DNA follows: TGTGCCAGCAGTGTTCACAGGGGCCTGAACACTGAAGCTTTCTTT. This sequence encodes CASSVHRGLNTEAFF.

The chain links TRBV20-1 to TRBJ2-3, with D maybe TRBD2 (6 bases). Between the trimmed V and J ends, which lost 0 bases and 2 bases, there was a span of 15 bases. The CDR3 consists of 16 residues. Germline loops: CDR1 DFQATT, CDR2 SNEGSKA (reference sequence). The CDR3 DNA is TGCAGTGCTAGAGATCCGGGAGAAGGGCACACAGATACGCAGTATTTT. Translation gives CSARDPGEGHTDTQYF.

The CDR3 reads CASSTQRTDNTGELFF. CDR3 DNA sequence: TGTGCCAGTAGTACCCAAAGGACTGACAACACCGGGGAGCTGTTTTTT. The chain carries TRBV19 and TRBJ2-2, with a tentative D call TRBD2 (5 bases). The CDR3 extends over 16 amino acids. Germline V gene lookup returns CDR1 LNHDA and CDR2 SQIVND (reference sequence). The V gene lost 4 bases and the J gene lost 2 bases, with 14 bases spanning the gap.

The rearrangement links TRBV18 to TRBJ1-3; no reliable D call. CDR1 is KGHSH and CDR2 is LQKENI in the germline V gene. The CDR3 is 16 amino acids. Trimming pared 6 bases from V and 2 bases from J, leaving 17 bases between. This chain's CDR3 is CASSSTYTGTGNTIYF. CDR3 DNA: TGTGCCAGCTCTTCAACTTACACGGGGACTGGAAACACCATATATTTT.

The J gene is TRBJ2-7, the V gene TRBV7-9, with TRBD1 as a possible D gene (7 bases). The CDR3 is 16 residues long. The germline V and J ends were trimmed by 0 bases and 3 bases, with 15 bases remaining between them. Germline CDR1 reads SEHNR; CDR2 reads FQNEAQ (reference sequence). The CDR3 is CASSLAGGQDYYEQYF. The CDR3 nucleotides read TGTGCCAGCAGCTTAGCGGGAGGACAGGACTACTACGAGCAGTACTTC.

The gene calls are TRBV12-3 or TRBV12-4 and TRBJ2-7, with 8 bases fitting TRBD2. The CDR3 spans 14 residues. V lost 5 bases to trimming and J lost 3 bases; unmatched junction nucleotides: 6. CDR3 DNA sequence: TGTGCCAGCAGTCCCGGGGGGGCGGTCTACGAGCAGTACTTC. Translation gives CASSPGGAVYEQYF.

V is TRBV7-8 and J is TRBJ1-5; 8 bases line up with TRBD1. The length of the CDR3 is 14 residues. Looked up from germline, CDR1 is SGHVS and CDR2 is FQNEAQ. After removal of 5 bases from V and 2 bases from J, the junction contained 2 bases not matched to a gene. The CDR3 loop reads CASSPDRGNQPQHF. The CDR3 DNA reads TGTGCCAGCAGCCCGGACAGGGGCAATCAGCCCCAGCATTTT.

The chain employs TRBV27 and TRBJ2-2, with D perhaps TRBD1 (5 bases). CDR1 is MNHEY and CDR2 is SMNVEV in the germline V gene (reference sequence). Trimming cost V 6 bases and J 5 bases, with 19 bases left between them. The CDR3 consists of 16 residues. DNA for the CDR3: TGTGCCAGCAGCCGGCAGGGATATGTGCGGACCGGGGAGCTGTTTTTT. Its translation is CASSRQGYVRTGELFF.

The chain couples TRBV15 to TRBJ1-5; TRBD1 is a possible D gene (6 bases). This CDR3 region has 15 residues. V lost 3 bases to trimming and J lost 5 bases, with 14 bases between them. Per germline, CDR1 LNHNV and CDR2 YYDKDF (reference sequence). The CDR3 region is CATSRRTAIDQPQHF. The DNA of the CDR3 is TGTGCCACCAGCAGGAGGACAGCCATAGATCAGCCCCAGCATTTT.

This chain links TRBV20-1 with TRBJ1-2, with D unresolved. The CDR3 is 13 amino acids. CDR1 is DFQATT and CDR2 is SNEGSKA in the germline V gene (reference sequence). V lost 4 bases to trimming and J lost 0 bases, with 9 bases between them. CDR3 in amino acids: CSAIGISNYGYTF. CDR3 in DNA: TGCAGTGCTATCGGAATTTCTAACTATGGCTACACCTTC.

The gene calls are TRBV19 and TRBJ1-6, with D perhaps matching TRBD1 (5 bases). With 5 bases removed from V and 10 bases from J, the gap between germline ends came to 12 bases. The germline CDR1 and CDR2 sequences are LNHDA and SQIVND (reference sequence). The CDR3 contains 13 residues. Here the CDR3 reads CASSLGERSPLHF. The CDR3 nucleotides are TGTGCCAGTAGTTTGGGGGAGAGGTCACCCCTCCACTTT.

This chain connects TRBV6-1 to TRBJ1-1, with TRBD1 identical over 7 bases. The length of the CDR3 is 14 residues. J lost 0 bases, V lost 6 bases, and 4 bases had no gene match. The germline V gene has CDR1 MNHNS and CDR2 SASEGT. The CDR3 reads CASRRGQMNTEAFF. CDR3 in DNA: TGTGCCAGCAGGAGGGGACAGATGAACACTGAAGCTTTCTTT.

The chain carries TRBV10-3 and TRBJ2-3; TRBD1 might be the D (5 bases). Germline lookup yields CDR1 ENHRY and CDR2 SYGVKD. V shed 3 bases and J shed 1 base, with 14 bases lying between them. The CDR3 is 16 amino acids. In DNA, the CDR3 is TGTGCCATCAGTGAAACAGGCTTCCGGGGCACAGATACGCAGTATTTT. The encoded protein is CAISETGFRGTDTQYF.

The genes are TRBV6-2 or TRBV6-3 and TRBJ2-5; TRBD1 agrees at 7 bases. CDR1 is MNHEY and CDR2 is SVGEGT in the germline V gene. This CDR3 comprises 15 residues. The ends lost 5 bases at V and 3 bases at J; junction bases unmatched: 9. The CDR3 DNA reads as TGTGCCAGCAGTCCCATCACCGGGACAGAAGAGACCCAGTACTTC. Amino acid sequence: CASSPITGTEETQYF.

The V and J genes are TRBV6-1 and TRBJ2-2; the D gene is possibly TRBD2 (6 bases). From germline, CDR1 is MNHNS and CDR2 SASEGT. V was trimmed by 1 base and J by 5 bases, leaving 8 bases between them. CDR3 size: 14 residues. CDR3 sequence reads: CASSEGGVTGELFF. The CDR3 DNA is TGTGCCAGCAGTGAAGGCGGGGTTACCGGGGAGCTGTTTTTT.

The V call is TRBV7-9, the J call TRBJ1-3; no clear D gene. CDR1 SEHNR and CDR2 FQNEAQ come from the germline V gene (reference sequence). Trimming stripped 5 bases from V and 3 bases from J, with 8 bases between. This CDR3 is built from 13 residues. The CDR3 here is CASSHEGGNTIYF. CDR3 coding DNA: TGTGCCAGCAGCCACGAGGGTGGAAACACCATATATTTT.

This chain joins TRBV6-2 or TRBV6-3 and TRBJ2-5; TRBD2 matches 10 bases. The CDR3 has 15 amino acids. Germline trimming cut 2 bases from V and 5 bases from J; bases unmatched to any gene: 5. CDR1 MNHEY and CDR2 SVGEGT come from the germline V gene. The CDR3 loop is CASSYQRGGLETQYF. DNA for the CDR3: TGTGCCAGCAGTTACCAGCGGGGGGGCCTGGAGACCCAGTACTTC.

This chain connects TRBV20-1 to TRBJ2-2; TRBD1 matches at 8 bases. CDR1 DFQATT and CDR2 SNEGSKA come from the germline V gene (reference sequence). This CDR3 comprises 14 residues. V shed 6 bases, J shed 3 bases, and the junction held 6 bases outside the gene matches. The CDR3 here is CSARTGRDTGELFF. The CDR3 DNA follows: TGCAGTGCAAGGACAGGGCGCGACACCGGGGAGCTGTTTTTT.

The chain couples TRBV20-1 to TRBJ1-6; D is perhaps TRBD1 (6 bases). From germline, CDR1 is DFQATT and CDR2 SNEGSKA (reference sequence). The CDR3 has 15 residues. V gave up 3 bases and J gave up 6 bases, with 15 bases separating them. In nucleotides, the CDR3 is TGCAGTGCTAGGCAACAGGGAATAGTTAATTCACCCCTCCACTTT. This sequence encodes CSARQQGIVNSPLHF.

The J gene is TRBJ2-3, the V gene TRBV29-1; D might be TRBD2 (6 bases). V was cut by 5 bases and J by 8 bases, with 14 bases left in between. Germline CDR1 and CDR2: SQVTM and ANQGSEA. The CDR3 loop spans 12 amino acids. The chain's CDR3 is CSVNHSGSTQYF. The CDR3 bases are TGCAGCGTTAATCATAGCGGTAGTACGCAGTATTTT.